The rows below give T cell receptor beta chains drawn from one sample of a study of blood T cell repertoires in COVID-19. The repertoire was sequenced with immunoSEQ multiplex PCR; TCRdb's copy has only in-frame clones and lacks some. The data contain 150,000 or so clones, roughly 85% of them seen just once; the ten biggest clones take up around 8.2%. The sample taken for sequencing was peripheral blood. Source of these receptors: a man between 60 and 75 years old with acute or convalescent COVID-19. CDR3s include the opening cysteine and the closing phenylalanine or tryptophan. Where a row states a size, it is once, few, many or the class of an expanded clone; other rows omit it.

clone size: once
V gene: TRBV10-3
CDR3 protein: CAIRTGSTEAFF

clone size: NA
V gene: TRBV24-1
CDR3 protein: CATSDWGTGGSTDTQYF

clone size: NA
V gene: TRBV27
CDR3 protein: CASSLGQGGNQPQHF

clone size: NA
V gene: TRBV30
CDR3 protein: CAWSGTEATNEKLFF

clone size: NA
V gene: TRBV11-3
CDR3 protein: CASSLGGRYGNEQFF

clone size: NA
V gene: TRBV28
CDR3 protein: CASKRDSTYEQYF

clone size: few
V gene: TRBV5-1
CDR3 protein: CASSLGDHGRGYGYTF

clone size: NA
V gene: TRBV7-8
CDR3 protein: CASSAGQGGFDYGYTF

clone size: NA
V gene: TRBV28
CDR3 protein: CAVKGQTSGSYNEQFF

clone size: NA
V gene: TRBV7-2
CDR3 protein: CASSLGGAGELFF

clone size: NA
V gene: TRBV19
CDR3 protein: CASSTAGGSGANVLTF

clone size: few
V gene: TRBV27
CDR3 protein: CASSSQAGRGYRTRNTEAFF

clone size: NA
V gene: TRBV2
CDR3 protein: CASSVEQGVAYEQYF

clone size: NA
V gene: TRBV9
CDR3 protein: CASSALRTSPGGSDTEAFF

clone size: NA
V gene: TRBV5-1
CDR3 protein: CASSPPGGHNEQFF

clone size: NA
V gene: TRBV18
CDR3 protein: CASSRTSLADTQYF

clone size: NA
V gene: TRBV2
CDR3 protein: CASLGDNSGANVLTF

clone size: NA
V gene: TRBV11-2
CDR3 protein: CASSRNSGRGSEQYF

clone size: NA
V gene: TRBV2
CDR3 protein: CASSGLNLNTEAFF

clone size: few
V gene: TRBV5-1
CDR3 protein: CASTQGTPSYEQYF

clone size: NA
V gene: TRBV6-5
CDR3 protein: CASSYRQGWEETQYF

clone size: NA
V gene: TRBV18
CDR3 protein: CASSEVISGNTIYF

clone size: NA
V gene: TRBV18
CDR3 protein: CASSPSGQNYGYTF

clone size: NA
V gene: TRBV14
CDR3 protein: CASSPLAGRYNEQFF

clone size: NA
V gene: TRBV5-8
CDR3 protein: CASSSKRTVTPTLHF

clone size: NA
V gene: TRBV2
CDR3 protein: CASRQEYNEKLFF

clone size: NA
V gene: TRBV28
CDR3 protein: CASSTQGARNYGYTF

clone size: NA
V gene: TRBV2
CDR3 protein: CASSVIREESPLHF

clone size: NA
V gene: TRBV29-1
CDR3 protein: CSVGGGPNTEAFF

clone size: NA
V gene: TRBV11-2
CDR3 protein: CASSLDRPGATNEKLFF

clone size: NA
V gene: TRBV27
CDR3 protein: CASSLGAPDTQYF

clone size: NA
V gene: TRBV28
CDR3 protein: CASSLEPATGELFF

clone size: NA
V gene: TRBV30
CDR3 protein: CAWSRVSPEAFF

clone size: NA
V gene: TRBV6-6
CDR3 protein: CASNPPGRVNYGYTF

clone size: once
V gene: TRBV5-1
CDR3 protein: CASSVVGQGSPLHF

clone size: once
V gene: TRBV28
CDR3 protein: CASSPRSRPQHF

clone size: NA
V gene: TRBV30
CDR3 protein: CAWSSKSGRGGSYEQYF

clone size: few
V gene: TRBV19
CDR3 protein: CASSTPYQPQHF

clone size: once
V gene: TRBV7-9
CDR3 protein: CASSWDRANEKLFF

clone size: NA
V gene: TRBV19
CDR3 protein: CASSISSPYEQYF

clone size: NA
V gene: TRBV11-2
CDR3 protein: CASSLWLAGAFDNEQFF

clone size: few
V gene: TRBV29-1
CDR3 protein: CSGGDRNTGELFF

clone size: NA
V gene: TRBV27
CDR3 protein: CASNPRDRRNPEAFF

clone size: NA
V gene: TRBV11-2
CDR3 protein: CASSLPLAERNTGELFF

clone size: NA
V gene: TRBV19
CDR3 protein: CASSLGVAGRYEQYF

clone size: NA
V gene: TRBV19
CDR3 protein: CASSALTTSGYNEQFF

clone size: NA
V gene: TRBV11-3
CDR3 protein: CASSLGGSTDTQYF

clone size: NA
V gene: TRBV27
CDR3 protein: CASSVVGRDQPQHF